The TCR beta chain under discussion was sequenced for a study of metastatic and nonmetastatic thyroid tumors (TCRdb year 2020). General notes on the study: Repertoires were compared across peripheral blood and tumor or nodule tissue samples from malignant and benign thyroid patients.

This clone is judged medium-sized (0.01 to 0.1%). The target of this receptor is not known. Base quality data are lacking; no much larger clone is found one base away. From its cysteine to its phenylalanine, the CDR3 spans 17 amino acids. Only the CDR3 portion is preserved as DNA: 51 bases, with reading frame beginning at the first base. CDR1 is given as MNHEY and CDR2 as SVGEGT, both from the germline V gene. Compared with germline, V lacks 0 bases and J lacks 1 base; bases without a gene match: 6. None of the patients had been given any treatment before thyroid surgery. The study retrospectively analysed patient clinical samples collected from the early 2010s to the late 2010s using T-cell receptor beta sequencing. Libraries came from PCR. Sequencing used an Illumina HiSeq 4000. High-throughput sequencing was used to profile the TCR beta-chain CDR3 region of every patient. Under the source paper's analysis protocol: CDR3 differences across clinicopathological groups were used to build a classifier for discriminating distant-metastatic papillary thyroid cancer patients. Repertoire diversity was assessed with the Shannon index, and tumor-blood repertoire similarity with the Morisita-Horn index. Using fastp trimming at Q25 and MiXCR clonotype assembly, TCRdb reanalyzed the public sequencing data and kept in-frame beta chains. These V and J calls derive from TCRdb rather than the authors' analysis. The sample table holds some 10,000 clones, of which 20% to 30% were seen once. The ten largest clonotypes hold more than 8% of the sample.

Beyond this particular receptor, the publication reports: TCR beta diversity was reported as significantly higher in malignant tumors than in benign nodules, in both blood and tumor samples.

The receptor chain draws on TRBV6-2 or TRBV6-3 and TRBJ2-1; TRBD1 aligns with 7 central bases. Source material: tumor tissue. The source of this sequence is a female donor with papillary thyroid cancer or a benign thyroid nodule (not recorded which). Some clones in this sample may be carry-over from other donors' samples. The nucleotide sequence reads TGTGCCAGCAGTTACTCGCTGCGACAGGGATCCTACAATGAGCAGTTCTTC. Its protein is CASSYSLRQGSYNEQFF.